A selection of T cell receptor beta chains follows, all from one sample in a study of blood T cell repertoires in COVID-19. Repertoires were generated with immunoSEQ multiplex PCR, while TCRdb's copy carries only in-frame clones and drops some. The sample lists around 62,000 clones, more than 75% seen once, with 9.5% to 13% in the top ten. The specimen was PBMCs or T cells enriched from blood (not recorded which). These receptors all stem from a woman between 40 and 50 years old who had recovered from COVID-19. Each CDR3 is given with its conserved first and last residue. The order of the fields is J gene, clone size, V gene, D gene, CDR3 protein, CDR3 DNA. The D gene is left open where the match is weak. A row's size may be missing; if present it is once, few, many or a size class.

TRBJ1-1,.,TRBV10-3,.,CAISAGGSRMNTEAFF,TGTGCCATCAGTGCGGGGGGCTCCAGGATGAACACTGAAGCTTTCTTT
TRBJ2-7,.,TRBV11-3,TRBD2,CASSSRGLVSYEQYF,TGTGCCAGCAGCTCACGTGGACTAGTCAGCTACGAGCAGTACTTC
TRBJ2-2,.,TRBV24-1,TRBD1,CATSDSRGQVGTGELFF,TGTGCCACCAGTGATTCCCGGGGACAGGTTGGGACCGGGGAGCTGTTTTTT
TRBJ2-3,.,TRBV11-3,TRBD1,CASSLDGTTGWGTDTQYF,TGTGCCAGCAGCTTAGATGGGACGACAGGGTGGGGGACAGATACGCAGTATTTT
TRBJ1-5,.,TRBV2,.,CASSGRTVYQPQHF,TGTGCCAGCAGTGGGAGGACAGTCTATCAGCCCCAGCATTTT
TRBJ1-2,.,TRBV6-4,.,CASSEMGAGGYTF,TGTGCCAGCAGTGAGATGGGGGCTGGTGGCTACACCTTC
TRBJ1-2,few,TRBV11-1,.,CASSSRTAFNGYTF,TGTGCCAGCAGCTCAAGGACAGCTTTCAATGGCTACACCTTC
TRBJ1-4,.,TRBV11-2,.,CASSSQGAGKNEKLFF,TGTGCCAGCAGCTCCCAGGGCGCAGGCAAGAATGAAAAACTGTTTTTT
TRBJ1-1,.,TRBV12-3/TRBV12-4,.,CASSSGSEAFF,TGTGCCAGCAGTTCAGGGTCAGAAGCTTTCTTT
TRBJ1-1,.,TRBV6-5,.,CASRRTSVNTEAFF,TGTGCCAGCAGACGGACATCAGTGAACACTGAAGCTTTCTTT
TRBJ2-3,.,TRBV5-1,TRBD1,CASLDRDRLTDTQYF,TGCGCCAGCCTCGACCGGGACAGACTCACAGATACGCAGTATTTT
TRBJ2-7,.,TRBV10-3,.,CAISERQASYEQYF,TGTGCCATCAGTGAAAGACAGGCGTCCTACGAGCAGTACTTC
TRBJ2-7,.,TRBV6-1,TRBD2,CASSESGGVREQYF,TGTGCCAGCAGTGAAAGCGGGGGGGTAAGGGAGCAGTACTTC
TRBJ1-5,once,TRBV19,TRBD1,CASSPGQGRINQPQHF,TGTGCCAGTAGTCCAGGACAGGGACGGATTAATCAGCCCCAGCATTTT
TRBJ2-3,.,TRBV6-2/TRBV6-3,.,CASSTTADPKSTDTQYF,TGTGCCAGCAGTACAACCGCGGATCCAAAAAGCACAGATACGCAGTATTTT
TRBJ1-1,.,TRBV4-1,.,CASSQDLGRGGYNTEAFF,TGCGCCAGCAGCCAAGATCTCGGTAGGGGTGGGTACAACACTGAAGCTTTCTTT
TRBJ2-5,.,TRBV25-1,.,CASSAGGRGQETQYF,TGTGCCAGCAGTGCGGGGGGCAGGGGCCAAGAGACCCAGTACTTC
TRBJ2-5,.,TRBV28,.,CASLQTQYF,TGTGCCAGTCTCCAGACCCAGTACTTC
TRBJ1-3,.,TRBV19,.,CASSIPGQRTGNTIYF,TGTGCCAGTAGTATCCCCGGACAGAGGACTGGAAACACCATATATTTT
TRBJ2-3,.,TRBV3-1/TRBV3-2,TRBD1,CASGQEDRGTDTQYF,TGTGCCAGCGGCCAAGAAGACAGGGGCACAGATACGCAGTATTTT
TRBJ1-2,.,TRBV4-1,.,CASSQESGTNSYGYTF,TGCGCCAGCAGCCAAGAATCAGGGACAAATTCCTATGGCTACACCTTC
TRBJ2-2,.,TRBV5-6,TRBD2,CASSLELAGAGGAGELFF,TGTGCCAGCAGCTTGGAGCTAGCGGGGGCGGGTGGCGCCGGGGAGCTGTTTTTT
TRBJ2-7,.,TRBV19,TRBD1,CASSLFRGPDYEQYF,TGTGCCAGTAGTCTGTTTAGGGGGCCAGACTACGAGCAGTACTTC
TRBJ2-3,.,TRBV4-2,TRBD2,CASSQVLAGGPSTDTQYF,TGTGCCAGCAGCCAAGTACTAGCGGGGGGGCCCAGCACAGATACGCAGTATTTT
TRBJ1-1,.,TRBV12-5,TRBD1,CASEGTGNTEAFF,TGTGCTAGTGAGGGGACAGGGAACACTGAAGCTTTCTTT
TRBJ2-7,.,TRBV28,.,CASSSNSYEQYF,TGTGCCAGCAGTTCCAACTCCTACGAGCAGTACTTC
TRBJ2-5,.,TRBV5-4,TRBD2,CASSLLAGGRETQYF,TGTGCCAGCAGCTTGCTAGCGGGGGGGCGAGAGACCCAGTACTTC
TRBJ2-3,.,TRBV7-9,.,CASSPPGTDTQYF,TGTGCCAGCAGCCCCCCCGGCACAGATACGCAGTATTTT
TRBJ2-6,.,TRBV6-2/TRBV6-3,.,CASSFVSSGANVLTF,TGTGCCAGCAGTTTCGTGAGCTCTGGGGCCAACGTCCTGACTTTC
TRBJ2-3,few,TRBV6-1,.,CASSEKSPGITDTQYF,TGTGCCAGCAGTGAAAAGTCTCCGGGTATTACAGATACGCAGTATTTT
TRBJ2-3,.,TRBV10-1,TRBD2,CASSENLAGPRDTQYF,TGCGCCAGCAGTGAGAATCTAGCGGGGCCTAGAGATACGCAGTATTTT
TRBJ2-5,.,TRBV5-1,TRBD2,CASSPIAGVMETQYF,TGCGCCAGCAGCCCGATAGCGGGGGTGATGGAGACCCAGTACTTC
TRBJ2-7,.,TRBV16,.,CASSPGLSSYEQYF,TGTGCCAGCAGTCCGGGACTTTCTTCCTACGAGCAGTACTTC
TRBJ1-3,.,TRBV6-6,.,CASSSSSTASGNTIYF,TGTGCCAGCAGTTCTTCCTCAACAGCTTCTGGAAACACCATATATTTT
TRBJ2-7,.,TRBV18,TRBD1,CASSQSTGGYEQYF,TGTGCCAGCTCTCAATCTACAGGGGGATACGAGCAGTACTTC
TRBJ2-7,.,TRBV6-5,TRBD1,CASRWTGYGNEQYF,TGTGCCAGCAGGTGGACAGGGTATGGAAACGAGCAGTACTTC
TRBJ2-3,.,TRBV13,TRBD2,CASSLKPVAGASTDTQYF,TGTGCCAGCAGCTTAAAACCAGTAGCGGGGGCTAGCACAGATACGCAGTATTTT
TRBJ2-2,.,TRBV24-1,TRBD1,CATSGTGGPGELFF,TGTGCCACCAGTGGAACAGGGGGCCCCGGGGAGCTGTTTTTT
TRBJ2-3,.,TRBV5-6,.,CASSLDDRYTDTQYF,TGTGCCAGCAGCTTGGATGACAGATACACAGATACGCAGTATTTT
TRBJ2-2,.,TRBV19,TRBD1,CASSTGTGGTGELFF,TGTGCCAGTAGTACCGGGACAGGTGGCACCGGGGAGCTGTTTTTT
TRBJ2-1,.,TRBV7-9,.,CASSTAGQLTLRQFF,TGTGCCAGCAGCACTGCGGGACAGCTGACCCTGAGGCAGTTCTTC
TRBJ2-7,.,TRBV7-9,TRBD1,CASSGDRGVYEQYF,TGTGCCAGCAGCGGCGACAGGGGGGTCTACGAGCAGTACTTC
TRBJ1-6,few,TRBV19,.,CASSPPGTRNSPLHF,TGTGCCAGTAGCCCGCCGGGGACAAGAAATTCACCCCTCCACTTT
TRBJ2-7,.,TRBV29-1,TRBD1,CSVVSWTGRNYEQYF,TGCAGCGTCGTTTCGTGGACAGGACGGAACTACGAGCAGTACTTC
TRBJ1-6,.,TRBV12-5,.,CASGSTGGGSYNSPLHF,TGTGCTAGTGGTTCCACCGGGGGAGGCTCCTATAATTCACCCCTCCACTTT
TRBJ2-3,.,TRBV24-1,TRBD1,CATSDTGQGADTQYF,TGTGCCACCAGTGATACGGGACAGGGGGCAGATACGCAGTATTTT
TRBJ1-4,once,TRBV9,.,CASSVSLSEKLFF,TGTGCCAGCAGCGTTTCTTTATCCGAAAAACTGTTTTTT
TRBJ1-4,.,TRBV7-6,.,CASGSPGGLEGEKLFF,TGTGCCAGCGGCTCACCCGGGGGGCTAGAAGGTGAAAAACTGTTTTTT
TRBJ2-5,.,TRBV5-4,TRBD2,CASSSTSGGYETQYF,TGTGCCAGCAGCTCAACTAGCGGGGGGTACGAGACCCAGTACTTC
TRBJ2-7,.,TRBV6-1,.,CASSENGRVYEQYF,TGTGCCAGCAGTGAAAATGGCCGGGTTTACGAGCAGTACTTC